This T cell receptor (beta chain) was recorded in a study of spatial heterogeneity in lung cancer. TCRdb re-called the 5' RACE reads through MiXCR, storing one row per CDR3 protein. The sample has over 95,000 distinct CDR3 sequences, more than 10% seen once; the top ten hold 20% to 30%. This sample's time point: blood at routine non-recurrence follow-up after resection. Unsorted samples of tumor, nontumor lung or frozen PBMC had their whole RNA sequenced. This clonotype came up a few times. The germline V gene encodes CDR1 MNHEY and CDR2 SMNVEV (reference sequence). With 4 bases removed from V and 2 bases from J, the gap between germline ends came to 11 bases. This CDR3 has 14 residues.

This sequence was found in a female donor with early-stage non-small cell lung cancer. The chain combines TRBV27 with TRBJ2-5; D gene unclear. This specimen was PBMCs, taken at follow-up. CDR3 coding DNA: TGTGCCAGCAGTTGGGGATCTAGACAAGAGACCCAGTACTTC. Its translation: CASSWGSRQETQYF.